One sample yielded the 26 T cell receptor beta chains listed below, sequenced in a study of post-analysis software for immune sequencing data. No antigen has been assigned to these receptors. Study-wide points: In patients, TRBV5-6, TRBV5-1 and TRBV20-1 belonged to roughly five TRBV segments found more frequently than in controls.

cDNA libraries of TCR beta carried unique molecular identifiers. MiXCR was run by TCRdb on the PCR reads, yielding one entry per CDR3 protein. The profile shows roughly 200,000 distinct CDR3 sequences, over 25% of them singletons. Sequencing was performed on blood. The receptors were sampled from a girl between 2 and 17 years old with multiple sclerosis.

V and J are TRBV7-6 and TRBJ1-1; the D is unclear. There are 15 residues in the CDR3. The germline gives CDR1 SGHVS, CDR2 FNYEAQ. V lost 5 bases to trimming and J lost 4 bases, with 17 bases between them. The CDR3 loop is CASSPYGFGSTEAFF. The CDR3, as DNA: TGTGCCAGCAGCCCCTATGGGTTCGGGAGCACTGAAGCTTTCTTT.

This sequence joins TRBV6-5 and TRBJ1-1; D is undetermined. Germline V gene lookup returns CDR1 MNHEY and CDR2 SVGAGI. V gave up 0 bases and J gave up 4 bases, with 12 bases separating them. This CDR3 region has 15 residues. This CDR3 reads CASSYSGDRSTEAFF. CDR3 sequence (DNA): TGTGCCAGCAGTTACTCCGGGGATCGGAGCACTGAAGCTTTCTTT.

This clonotype was observed a handful of times. V and J are TRBV6-6 and TRBJ1-1; tentatively, D is TRBD1 (5 bases). CDR3 length: 14 amino acids. CDR1 and CDR2 from the germline V gene are MNHNY and SVGAGI (reference sequence). Trimming took off 5 bases at V and 3 bases at J, with 13 bases between the two ends. The CDR3 bases are TGTGCCAGCAGTACCGGGGCTCGGGACACTGAAGCTTTCTTT. As protein: CASSTGARDTEAFF.

This clonotype was seen at least ten times. J is TRBJ2-1 and V is TRBV4-1; tentatively, D is TRBD2 (7 bases). V was cut by 0 bases and J by 3 bases, with 12 bases left in between. Germline CDR1 is MGHRA and CDR2 is YSYEKL. There are 16 residues in the CDR3. For the CDR3, the DNA is TGCGCCAGCAGCCAAGATCCGAGGGGGGGCTACAATGAGCAGTTCTTC. Translation: CASSQDPRGGYNEQFF.

This clonotype occurred a few times. A much larger clone is a single base away; this may be a read error. CDR3 DNA: TGTGCCAGCAGCCGCCGGCCTAGCGGGAGTACCACAGATACGCAGTATTTT. Translated: CASSRRPSGSTTDTQYF. The chain links TRBV7-2 to TRBJ2-3; TRBD2 agrees at 10 bases. The germline gives CDR1 SGHTA, CDR2 FQGNSA. The CDR3 runs to 17 residues. V shed 5 bases and J 2 bases; nucleotides not matched to a gene: 10.

Points on this clonotype: Since no conserved phenylalanine or tryptophan closes the CDR3, a read error is the likely cause. The rearrangement uses TRBV12-3 or TRBV12-4 and TRBJ1-6; D is unresolved. The CDR3 runs 17 residues. V gave up 6 bases and J gave up 5 bases, with 20 bases separating them. The chain's CDR3 is CASSSLHRHVDNSPLHC. The CDR3 DNA follows: TGTGCCAGCAGCTCCCTCCACCGACATGTGGATAATTCACCCCTCCACTGT.

This clonotype occurred once. Since a much larger clone is just one base distant, this may be a read error. This chain joins TRBV24-1 and TRBJ2-5; 7 bases are shared with TRBD2. J gave up 13 bases and V 5 bases, and 18 bases lay outside the gene matches. Germline assignment: CDR1 KGHDR and CDR2 SFDVKD. This CDR3 is built from 15 residues. Here the CDR3 reads CATSAGFAGEDERYF. DNA of the CDR3: TGTGCCACCAGTGCGGGATTTGCGGGAGAGGACGAGCGGTACTTC.

This clonotype was counted between two and nine times. The gene calls are TRBV28 and TRBJ2-7; maybe TRBD1 (5 bases). The germline V gene encodes CDR1 MDHEN and CDR2 SYDVKM. V lost 1 base and J lost 1, with 11 bases in between. This CDR3 has 15 amino acids. CDR3 protein: CASSLSQAGSYEQYF. The DNA of the CDR3 is TGTGCCAGCAGTTTATCCCAAGCAGGGTCCTACGAGCAGTACTTC.

As for this clonotype: One base away lies a much larger clone, so this may be a sequencing read error. This chain joins TRBV7-3 and TRBJ2-7, with 16 bases lining up with TRBD2. The CDR3 extends over 18 amino acids. Germline V lookup: CDR1 SGHTA, CDR2 FQGTGA. The chain's CDR3 is CVSSKGLAGGNPIGEQYF. The CDR3 bases are TGTGTCAGCAGCAAGGGACTAGCGGGGGGGAATCCTATCGGCGAGCAGTACTTC.

As to this clonotype: At one end the junction does not follow the germline gene, possibly because of a read error. The chain combines TRBV28 with TRBJ1-1; unclear D gene. Germline CDR1 is MDHEN and CDR2 is SYDVKM. The CDR3 contains 13 residues. The CDR3 region is CVSIPFPNTEAFF. The CDR3 bases are TGTGTCAGCATCCCGTTCCCGAACACTGAAGCTTTCTTT.

This clonotype was seen at least ten times. The rearrangement links TRBV7-9 to TRBJ2-3; 10 bases fit TRBD2. The length of the CDR3 is 18 residues. Germline V gives CDR1 SEHNR, CDR2 FQNEAQ (reference sequence). Trimming removed 7 bases from V and 3 bases from J; junction bases left unmatched: 16. In DNA, the CDR3 is TGTGCCAGCACCCTGACCCAAATAGCGGGAGGCGGTACAGATACGCAGTATTTT. Protein: CASTLTQIAGGGTDTQYF.

This clonotype was detected ten times or more. CDR3 DNA sequence: TGTGCCAGCAGTTTATTGCTGGGATCCCCAGATACGCAGTATTTT. It specifies CASSLLLGSPDTQYF. This chain connects TRBV27 to TRBJ2-3; D gene uncertain. The CDR3 spans 15 residues. The V and J ends lost 1 base and 4 bases respectively, with 12 bases between them. Germline V CDR1 and CDR2: MNHEY, SMNVEV (reference sequence).

The chain employs TRBV4-1 and TRBJ1-3; D is undetermined. This CDR3 comprises 16 residues. Trimming stripped 0 bases from V and 6 bases from J, with 15 bases between. Germline V CDR1 and CDR2: MGHRA, YSYEKL. The CDR3 region has the DNA TGCGCCAGCAGCCAAGACGGGCCCGCTACGATAAACACCATATATTTT. Amino acid sequence: CASSQDGPATINTIYF.

This clonotype was seen at least ten times. This chain uses TRBV7-9 with TRBJ2-7, with D possibly being TRBD2 (6 bases). The CDR3 has 13 amino acids. V was pared by 5 bases and J by 2 bases, with 10 bases between. CDR1 SEHNR and CDR2 FQNEAQ come from the germline V gene (reference sequence). The CDR3 sequence: CASSLSGAYEQYF. CDR3 coding DNA: TGTGCCAGCAGCCTCTCGGGGGCCTACGAGCAGTACTTC.

This clonotype was picked up a small number of times. The J gene is TRBJ2-5, the V gene TRBV5-1; tentatively, D is TRBD2 (5 bases). The CDR3 runs 14 residues. Looked up from germline, CDR1 is SGHRS and CDR2 is YFSETQ. Trimming took off 1 base at V and 2 bases at J, with 9 bases between the two ends. The CDR3 sequence: CASSLFGIQETQYF. Written as DNA, the CDR3 is TGCGCCAGCAGCTTGTTCGGGATACAAGAGACCCAGTACTTC. Full variable domain (rest looked up from reference TRBV5-1 and TRBJ2-5): KAGVTQTPRYLIKTRGQQVTLSCSPISGHRSVSWYQQTPGQGLQFLFEYFSETQRNKGNFPGRFSGRQFSNSRSEMNVSTLELGDSALYLCASSLFGIQETQYFGPGTRLLVL.

This clonotype turned up a few times. As DNA, the CDR3 is TGTGCCAGCAGCAACAGCCTGGTGTACCCCCTTAATGAAAAACTGTTTTTT. Protein sequence: CASSNSLVYPLNEKLFF. J is TRBJ1-4 and V is TRBV28, with unresolved D. The germline CDR1 and CDR2 sequences are MDHEN and SYDVKM. The CDR3 consists of 17 residues. V lost 6 bases and J lost 4, with 21 bases in between.

The table lists this clonotype with a few counts. A much larger clone is a single base away; this may be a read error. This chain connects TRBV7-9 to TRBJ2-4; possibly TRBD2 for D (5 bases). The DNA end lines up better with TRBJ2-7; the J call may be wrong. CDR1 and CDR2 (germline): SEHNR, FQNEAQ (reference sequence). The CDR3 length is 13 residues. CDR3 region: CASSFRGKNEQYF. In nucleotides, the CDR3 is TGTGCCAGCAGCTTTCGGGGAAAGAACGAGCAGTACTTC.

This chain connects TRBV5-1 to TRBJ2-7, with 12 bases fitting TRBD2. J lost 2 bases, V lost 0 bases, and 3 bases had no gene match. CDR1 and CDR2 from the germline V gene are SGHRS and YFSETQ. This CDR3 is built from 16 residues. CDR3 sequence: CASSLELAGGAYEQYF. CDR3 DNA sequence: TGCGCCAGCAGCTTGGAACTAGCGGGGGGCGCCTACGAGCAGTACTTC.

This chain joins TRBV6-6 and TRBJ2-7, with D possibly being TRBD1 (6 bases). CDR1 is MNHNY and CDR2 is SVGAGI in the germline V gene (reference sequence). CDR3 length: 14 amino acids. V was clipped by 2 bases and J by 2 bases, with 10 bases between them. The CDR3 protein is CASSYNRDPYEQYF. CDR3 nucleotides: TGTGCCAGCAGTTACAACAGGGACCCCTACGAGCAGTACTTC.

The V gene is TRBV5-1, the J gene TRBJ1-1, with a tentative D call TRBD1 (6 bases). Trimming stripped 7 bases from V and 4 bases from J, with 8 bases between. Germline values: CDR1 SGHRS, CDR2 YFSETQ. This CDR3 contains 11 residues. CDR3 amino acids: CASGTSTEAFF. The CDR3 nucleotides are TGCGCCAGCGGGACAAGCACTGAAGCTTTCTTT.

The chain links TRBV4-1 to TRBJ1-1; TRBD1 agrees at 7 bases. The CDR3 extends over 18 amino acids. Germline CDR1 reads MGHRA; CDR2 reads YSYEKL. The junction had 14 bases not matched to a gene; V was cut back by 4 bases and J by 0 bases. CDR3 in amino acids: CASSPRGAGGPLNTEAFF. The DNA of the CDR3 is TGCGCCAGCAGCCCCCGTGGGGCAGGGGGACCCCTGAACACTGAAGCTTTCTTT.

At least ten counts were recorded for this clonotype. This chain joins TRBV5-1 and TRBJ2-7; 8 nucleotides line up with TRBD1. Germline CDR1 and CDR2: SGHRS and YFSETQ. Germline trimming cut 4 bases from V and 2 bases from J; bases unmatched to any gene: 8. CDR3 length: 15 residues. In DNA form, the CDR3 reads TGCGCCAGCAGCGTCACAGGGGGTGCGACCTACGAGCAGTACTTC. The encoded protein is CASSVTGGATYEQYF.

This chain links TRBV20-1 with TRBJ2-1, with D perhaps matching TRBD2 (5 bases). The CDR3 consists of 16 residues. Per germline, CDR1 DFQATT and CDR2 SNEGSKA (reference sequence). V gave up 3 bases and J gave up 6 bases, with 21 bases separating them. CDR3 loop: CSASPPRGSWGNEQFF. The CDR3 region has the DNA TGCAGTGCTAGTCCGCCTCGGGGAAGCTGGGGCAATGAGCAGTTCTTC.

At least ten counts were recorded for this clonotype. This chain joins TRBV24-1 and TRBJ2-7, with D uncertain. This CDR3 region has 15 residues. V was cut by 2 bases and J by 1 base, with 11 bases left in between. From germline, CDR1 is KGHDR and CDR2 SFDVKD. CDR3 in DNA: TGTGCCACCAGTGATTCGAGAACTACTTCCTACGAGCAGTACTTC. Translated, it gives CATSDSRTTSYEQYF.

The chain joins TRBV3-1 to TRBJ1-1; possible D gene TRBD1, 5 bases. Per the germline V gene, CDR1 is LGHDT and CDR2 is YNNKEL (reference sequence). The CDR3 runs to 14 residues. V lost 1 base and J lost 4, with 10 bases in between. CDR3 loop: CASSQGKGTTEAFF. The CDR3 DNA follows: TGTGCCAGCAGCCAAGGGAAGGGGACCACTGAAGCTTTCTTT.

The table lists this clonotype with a few counts. The rearrangement uses TRBV20-1 and TRBJ2-7; 9 nucleotides match TRBD1. Germline loops: CDR1 DFQATT, CDR2 SNEGSKA (reference sequence). With V trimmed by 6 bases and J by 2 bases, 8 bases remained unmatched. The CDR3 totals 14 residues. This CDR3 reads CSAAGTGSAYEQYF. The CDR3 DNA is TGCAGTGCGGCCGGGACAGGGTCAGCCTACGAGCAGTACTTC.